The 4 T cell receptor beta chains below were found in one sample sequenced in a study of cytomegalovirus exposure and HLA in healthy donors. 60 Vbeta and 13 Jbeta primers were used in PCR. Sequencing used immunoSEQ multiplex PCR; TCRdb keeps in-frame clones, though not all of them. The data contain some 99,000 clones, roughly 79% of them singletons. The sample consisted of PBMCs. The receptors derive from a woman younger than 45 in good health and CMV-seronegative.

The count of this clone is one. The rearrangement uses TRBV7-2 and TRBJ2-5; 7 nucleotides align to TRBD1. CDR1 and CDR2 (germline): SGHTA, FQGNSA. The CDR3 is made up of 18 amino acids. J was trimmed by 5 bases and V by 0 bases; bases with no gene match: 15. DNA for the CDR3: TGTGCCAGCAGCTTAGCTCGGGTTACAACAGGGGTAGGCGAGACCCAGTACTTC. It codes for CASSLARVTTGVGETQYF.

The J gene is TRBJ2-7, the V gene TRBV7-2, with TRBD1 matching 9 bases. The CDR3 consists of 14 residues. V shed 5 bases, J shed 5 bases, and the junction held 7 bases outside the gene matches. Germline V gene data show CDR1 as SGHTA and CDR2 as FQGNSA. DNA for the CDR3: TGTGCCAGCAGCATTCCGGGACAGGGAGACGAGCAGTACTTC. This sequence encodes CASSIPGQGDEQYF. The full variable domain, its missing parts supplied by reference TRBV7-2 and TRBJ2-7, is GAGVSQSPSNKVTEKGKDVELRCDPISGHTALYWYRQSLGQGLEFLIYFQGNSAPDKSGLPSDRFSAERTGGSVSTLTIQRTQQEDSAVYLCASSIPGQGDEQYFGPGTRLTVT.

The chain employs TRBV19 and TRBJ2-3; the match to TRBD2 covers 7 bases. The germline V gene has CDR1 LNHDA and CDR2 SQIVND (reference sequence). The V and J ends lost 4 bases and 0 bases, in that order; junction bases with no gene match: 4. The CDR3 extends over 15 amino acids. Here the CDR3 reads CASSSGSHSTDTQYF. CDR3 nucleotides: TGTGCCAGTAGTAGCGGGAGCCATAGCACAGATACGCAGTATTTT.

For this clone: An end of the junction does not agree with germline; a read error may underlie this. The rearrangement uses TRBV7-2 and TRBJ2-7; a weak D match, TRBD1 (5 bases). Germline loops: CDR1 SGHTA, CDR2 FQGNSA. The CDR3 has 14 residues. CDR3 sequence (DNA): TGTGCCAGCTGCTTGACAGTATTTCGCTGCGAGCAGTACTTC. Protein sequence: CASCLTVFRCEQYF.